This entry describes one T cell receptor beta chain. Its antigen remains undetermined. No much larger clone is present one base from it, and per-base qualities are unavailable. The roughly 39 donors, aged roughly 6 to 95 years, were systemically healthy Caucasian individuals from Russia. Each donor gave 8 to 10 milliliters of peripheral blood, collected into EDTA-treated Vacutainer tubes. Ficoll-Paque density-gradient centrifugation was used to isolate PBMCs, with at least 6 million obtained per sample. Trizol reagent was used to extract total RNA from the PBMCs, yielding at least 6 micrograms per sample. The percentages of naive CD45RAhigh/CD27high T cells were determined by flow cytometry on a PBMC aliquot from every donor. The library was produced with 5' RACE. The reads were generated on an Illumina HiSeq 2500. The second PCR ran for about 6 to 12 cycles and used a J-beta primer mix along with a sample-barcoded 5' primer. A unique molecular identifier was introduced onto each TCR beta cDNA molecule by a template-switch 5' adaptor carrying 12 random nucleotides. Each sample yielded at least 3 million CDR3-containing paired-end reads. The Mint cDNA synthesis kit, primed by a TRBC-specific oligonucleotide, was used to synthesize first-strand cDNA from all RNA. All cDNA was treated with uracil-DNA glycosylase and then went through a first 18-cycle PCR with the universal primers M1SS and BC2_uni_R. The published analysis was carried out like this. For normalization, 1 million high-quality reads, each with a distinct molecular identifier, were randomly selected from each sample. Reads with shared molecular identifiers were discarded instead of being binned into consensus sequences. MiTCR, run with a Q25 quality threshold and the strictest error-elimination algorithm, handled CDR3 identification, clonotype clustering and error correction. A nonparametric unseen species model with Euler transformation was used to estimate lower-bound total TCR beta diversity. In TCRdb, the public reads were trimmed at Q25 with fastp and aligned with MiXCR, with productive beta chains retained. Rows are combined by CDR3 protein, so each entry shows the most common genes and DNA. The V and J calls and clone size come from TCRdb's table, not from the authors' own analysis. Across this sample there are about 640,000 distinct CDR3 sequences, with about 53% seen only once. Jointly, the top ten make up more than 35% of the sample.

This sample stems from a study of blood T cells in healthy people across ages (dated by TCRdb to 2014 to 2015). Regarding the study in general: Template switching captured roughly one uniquely barcoded TCR beta cDNA molecule per two T cells in model experiments. The donors were divided into four age groups: young (average around 16 years), middle-aged (approximately 39), aged (roughly 66) and long-lived (roughly 86). The study measured age-related changes in TCR beta repertoire diversity using deep sequencing normalized with unique cDNA molecular identifiers. For two donors (one aged 18 to 30 and one aged 80 or older), the study analyzed two additional independent replicas of 1 million unique cDNA reads from the same blood draw. To avoid experimental bias, donors of different ages were spread randomly across the sequencing lanes. On the study overall, not on this receptor specifically: Total diversity estimates from one million sequenced T cells were considered lower bounds and underestimates. Compared with the aged group, the long-lived group had more naive CD4+ T cells, fewer expanded clones and increased TCR diversity, suggesting age selection. Because donor CMV infection status was unknown, age-related changes in expanded clonotypes were potentially confounded. Conclusive comparison of naive and antigen-experienced compartments was prevented by the profiling of bulk unsorted PBMCs. As age increased, observed TCR beta diversity per million T cells dropped in a roughly linear way, and a significant reduction was already evident by age about 40. Observed TCR beta diversity correlated strongly with the percentage of naive T cells measured by flow cytometry.

Via the germline V gene, CDR1 is SQVTM and CDR2 ANQGSEA. Counted from cysteine to phenylalanine, this CDR3 has 10 amino acids. This entry keeps only the CDR3 DNA: 30 bases, framed from base 1. Sequences were obtained from blood. This clonotype originated in a man aged 55 to 70 in good health. This chain joins TRBV29-1 to TRBJ2-7; confidence is insufficient to name the D gene. The DNA end is more similar to TRBJ2-5, so the J call may be wrong. The DNA sequence is given as TGCAGCGGGTGGTATGAGACCCAGTACTTC. This translates into CSGWYETQYF.